This TCR beta chain is from a study of OX40 agonist ivuxolimab in advanced cancers. Study context: Three dose-escalation patients had partial responses: one with hepatocellular carcinoma and two with cutaneous melanoma.

Regarding the study as a whole: CD4+ T cells averaged fewer expanded clones than CD8+ T cells.

V dropped 4 bases and J dropped 2 bases, with 8 bases sitting between them. The CDR3 totals 13 residues. Germline assignment: CDR1 MRHNA and CDR2 SNTAGT. In regard to this clone: Its antigen is still unknown.

Assay: immunoSEQ multiplex PCR; the TCRdb copy retains only in-frame clones and omits some. Of about 26,000 clones in the sample, roughly 90% are singletons; the top ten hold 22%. The V and J genes are TRBV6-4 and TRBJ1-1; no reliable D call. The sequenced sample was CD4+ or CD8+ T cells sorted from blood, obtained in a trial of the OX40 agonist ivuxolimab. This clonotype was sampled from an adult with an advanced solid tumor such as melanoma, head and neck, liver or kidney cancer. The CDR3 region is CASSVASNTEAFF. CDR3 nucleotide sequence: TGTGCCAGCAGTGTAGCCAGCAACACTGAAGCTTTCTTT.